These 21 T cell receptor beta chains were all obtained from the same sample, sequenced in a study of OX40 agonist ivuxolimab in advanced cancers. Clones were sequenced by immunoSEQ multiplex PCR, and TCRdb holds only the in-frame ones, with some missing. The sample consists of more than 90,000 clones, about 80% of them appearing once. Sequenced material: CD4+ or CD8+ T cells sorted from blood, taken in a trial of the OX40 agonist ivuxolimab. These receptors all come from an adult with an advanced solid tumor such as melanoma, head and neck, liver or kidney cancer.

V gene TRBV19 combines with J gene TRBJ1-5; no reliable D call. Trimming removed 3 bases at V and 6 bases at J, with 9 bases between. CDR1 and CDR2 (germline): LNHDA, SQIVND (reference sequence). The CDR3 covers 13 residues. CDR3 region: CASSMGHTQPQHF. Written as DNA, the CDR3 is TGTGCCAGTAGTATGGGCCATACTCAGCCCCAGCATTTT.

V usage is TRBV11-2 and J usage is TRBJ1-6; D is unclear. CDR1 is SGHAT and CDR2 is FQNNGV in the germline V gene. The V end lost 1 base, the J end lost 6 bases, and 7 bases lay between the germline ends. The CDR3 length is 14 residues. In DNA, the CDR3 is TGTGCCAGCAGCTTAGGCGGTTCTAATTCACCCCTCCACTTT. Encoded protein: CASSLGGSNSPLHF.

This chain links TRBV19 with TRBJ1-3; D remains unclear. The CDR3 is made up of 15 amino acids. Germline loops: CDR1 LNHDA, CDR2 SQIVND (reference sequence). V lost 4 bases and J lost 1, with 11 bases in between. Written as DNA, the CDR3 is TGTGCCAGTAGTACGAGTGCGGGGTCTGGAAACACCATATATTTT. Translating it yields CASSTSAGSGNTIYF. Using reference TRBV19 and TRBJ1-3 for the parts outside the CDR3, the full variable domain is DGGITQSPKYLFRKEGQNVTLSCEQNLNHDAMYWYRQDPGQGLRLIYYSQIVNDFQKGDIAEGYSVSREKKESFPLTVTSAQKNPTAFYLCASSTSAGSGNTIYFGEGSWLTVV.

This clone was counted once. The rearrangement uses TRBV11-2 and TRBJ2-1; D not certain. CDR1 is SGHAT, CDR2 FQNNGV, per germline. V was clipped by 5 bases and J by 9 bases, with 14 bases between them. The CDR3 sequence is 13 residues long. DNA for the CDR3: TGTGCCAGCAGCGTATCAAGATGGGGTGAGCAGTTCTTC. It is translated as CASSVSRWGEQFF.

The V and J genes are TRBV11-3 and TRBJ2-1, with 9 bases matching TRBD2. V lost 6 bases and J lost 7; bases outside the gene matches: 4. Germline V gives CDR1 SGHNT, CDR2 YENEEA. The CDR3 consists of 13 residues. The CDR3 bases are TGTGCCAGCAGTAGCGGGAGTAGGAATGAGCAGTTCTTC. Its protein product is CASSSGSRNEQFF.

CDR3 nucleotide sequence: TGTGCCAGCAGGGAAGTCGGGGTCGGGGGAATGGGAGAAAAACTGTTTTTT. Protein product: CASREVGVGGMGEKLFF. The chain carries TRBV28 and TRBJ1-4; D might be TRBD1 (5 bases). V was cut by 6 bases and J by 8 bases, with 25 bases left in between. This CDR3 region has 17 residues. Germline V CDR1 and CDR2: MDHEN, SYDVKM.

The chain employs TRBV10-3 and TRBJ2-3; the match to TRBD1 covers 8 bases. CDR1 ENHRY and CDR2 SYGVKD come from the germline V gene. Trimming cost V 6 bases and J 7 bases; bases outside gene matches: 6. There are 13 residues in the CDR3. Here the CDR3 DNA reads TGTGCCATCAGAGATGACAGGGGAAATACGCAGTATTTT. Its translation is CAIRDDRGNTQYF.

The J gene is TRBJ1-2, the V gene TRBV29-1, with TRBD1 as a possible D gene (5 bases). Germline values: CDR1 SQVTM, CDR2 ANQGSEA. The CDR3 has 11 amino acids. Trimming pared 7 bases from V and 8 bases from J, leaving 14 bases between. The CDR3 sequence: CSAGQDEGYTF. The DNA for the CDR3 is TGCAGCGCGGGGCAGGATGAAGGCTACACCTTC.

V gene TRBV11-2 combines with J gene TRBJ2-2; D gene uncertain. CDR1 is SGHAT and CDR2 is FQNNGV in the germline V gene. The CDR3 contains 12 residues. V shed 4 bases and J shed 6 bases, with 6 bases lying between them. CDR3 amino acids: CASSSTAGELFF. CDR3 in DNA: TGTGCCAGCAGCTCTACCGCCGGGGAGCTGTTTTTT. The entire variable domain, with the rest obtained from reference TRBV11-2 and TRBJ2-2, is as follows: EAGVAQSPRYKIIEKRQSVAFWCNPISGHATLYWYQQILGQGPKLLIQFQNNGVVDDSQLPKDRFSAERLKGVDSTLKIQPAKLEDSAVYLCASSSTAGELFFGEGSRLTVL.

The chain couples TRBV28 to TRBJ2-7; D is uncertain. CDR1 and CDR2 (germline): MDHEN, SYDVKM. With 6 bases removed from V and 7 bases from J, the gap between germline ends came to 10 bases. The CDR3 covers 11 residues. Here the CDR3 reads CASRTLGEQYF. The CDR3, as DNA: TGTGCCAGCAGGACCTTAGGGGAGCAGTACTTC.

The chain joins TRBV18 to TRBJ2-7; 7 bases line up with TRBD2. Germline values: CDR1 KGHSH, CDR2 LQKENI. V shed 4 bases and J 1 base; nucleotides not matched to a gene: 1. This CDR3 contains 13 residues. This CDR3 reads CASSHGGSYEQYF. DNA for the CDR3: TGTGCCAGCTCACACGGGGGGTCCTACGAGCAGTACTTC.

This clone was picked up a small number of times. The chain couples TRBV7-2 to TRBJ1-6; D remains unclear. This CDR3 comprises 12 residues. V dropped 3 bases and J dropped 8 bases, with 5 bases sitting between them. Germline CDR1 reads SGHTA; CDR2 reads FQGNSA. In nucleotides, the CDR3 is TGTGCCAGCAGCTTTCGGGATTCACCCCTCCACTTT. Translation gives CASSFRDSPLHF.

The V call is TRBV27, the J call TRBJ1-2; D uncertain. The germline V gene has CDR1 MNHEY and CDR2 SMNVEV (reference sequence). Trimming pared 3 bases from V and 2 bases from J, leaving 7 bases between. The CDR3 spans 13 residues. The CDR3 sequence is CASSFRENYGYTF. The CDR3 DNA follows: TGTGCCAGCAGTTTTAGGGAGAACTATGGCTACACCTTC.

This rearrangement joins TRBV7-9 to TRBJ2-7; D possibly uses TRBD1 or TRBD2 (5 bases each). Germline CDR1 SEHNR, CDR2 FQNEAQ (reference sequence). Trimming removed 2 bases from V and 3 bases from J, with 17 bases in between. The CDR3 runs 16 residues. CDR3 amino acids: CASSLLGDRNYYEQYF. The CDR3 DNA is TGTGCCAGCAGCTTACTTGGGGACCGGAATTACTACGAGCAGTACTTC.

This clone was counted once. The rearrangement uses TRBV30 and TRBJ2-7; maybe TRBD2 (5 bases). CDR1 GTSNPN and CDR2 SVGIG come from the germline V gene (reference sequence). This CDR3 contains 15 residues. V was shortened by 1 base and J by 6 bases, with 19 bases between the two germline ends. The DNA for the CDR3 is TGTGCCTGGAGTGGAGGGTTTCTTACCACCTTCGAGCAGTACTTC. Its translation: CAWSGGFLTTFEQYF.

The V and J genes are TRBV2 and TRBJ2-2, with D hard to call. The V gene's germline CDR1 is SNHLY and CDR2 FYNNEI. This CDR3 region has 13 residues. With 8 bases removed from V and 6 bases from J, the gap between germline ends came to 13 bases. This CDR3 is CASRREGAGELFF. In nucleotides, the CDR3 is TGTGCCAGCCGAAGGGAAGGCGCCGGGGAGCTGTTTTTT.

The chain couples TRBV11-2 to TRBJ2-5; a weak D match, TRBD2 (5 bases). The germline V gene encodes CDR1 SGHAT and CDR2 FQNNGV. V was clipped by 2 bases and J by 3 bases, with 10 bases between them. The CDR3 length is 14 residues. The CDR3 bases are TGTGCCAGCAGCTTACATGAGGGTAAAGAGACCCAGTACTTC. Its protein product is CASSLHEGKETQYF.

The V call is TRBV28, the J call TRBJ1-3, with D possibly being TRBD1 (5 bases). CDR3 length: 13 amino acids. Looked up from germline, CDR1 is MDHEN and CDR2 is SYDVKM. Trimming left V 8 bases short and J 4 bases short, with 12 bases between. In nucleotides, the CDR3 is TGTGCCAGCGGGGGGAGGGCCGGAAACACCATATATTTT. This codes for CASGGRAGNTIYF. The whole variable domain, filled in from reference TRBV28 and TRBJ1-3, reads DVKVTQSSRYLVKRTGEKVFLECVQDMDHENMFWYRQDPGLGLRLIYFSYDVKMKEKGDIPEGYSVSREKKERFSLILESASTNQTSMYLCASGGRAGNTIYFGEGSWLTVV.

This clone came up a few times. The gene calls are TRBV5-4 and TRBJ1-4; the D is unclear. With 3 bases removed from V and 3 bases from J, the gap between germline ends came to 3 bases. This CDR3 has 12 residues. Germline V gene data show CDR1 as SGHNT and CDR2 as YYREEE (reference sequence). The CDR3 coding sequence is TGTGCCAGCAGCTCTCCTAATGAAAAACTGTTTTTT. Translated: CASSSPNEKLFF. The variable domain in full, with the rest retrieved from reference TRBV5-4 and TRBJ1-4, is ETGVTQSPTHLIKTRGQQVTLRCSSQSGHNTVSWYQQALGQGPQFIFQYYREEENGRGNFPPRFSGLQFPNYSSELNVNALELDDSALYLCASSSPNEKLFFGSGTQLSVL.

J is TRBJ2-3 and V is TRBV4-1, with TRBD2 matching over 8 bases. Germline V gene sequence: CDR1 MGHRA, CDR2 YSYEKL. The CDR3 spans 16 residues. Losses at the gene ends were 0 bases for V and 4 bases for J; bases not matched to a gene: 6. The CDR3 region has the DNA TGCGCCAGCAGCCAAGATCCTAGCGGGCGATCAGATACGCAGTATTTT. Amino acids: CASSQDPSGRSDTQYF.

The V call is TRBV7-9, the J call TRBJ2-7; either TRBD1 or TRBD2 may supply D (5 bases each). The CDR3 covers 14 residues. Trimming took off 4 bases at V and 4 bases at J, with 14 bases between the two ends. The germline V gene has CDR1 SEHNR and CDR2 FQNEAQ (reference sequence). The CDR3 nucleotides read TGTGCCAGCAGCTCGGGACGGCAAAGTTACGAGCAGTACTTC. It codes for CASSSGRQSYEQYF.